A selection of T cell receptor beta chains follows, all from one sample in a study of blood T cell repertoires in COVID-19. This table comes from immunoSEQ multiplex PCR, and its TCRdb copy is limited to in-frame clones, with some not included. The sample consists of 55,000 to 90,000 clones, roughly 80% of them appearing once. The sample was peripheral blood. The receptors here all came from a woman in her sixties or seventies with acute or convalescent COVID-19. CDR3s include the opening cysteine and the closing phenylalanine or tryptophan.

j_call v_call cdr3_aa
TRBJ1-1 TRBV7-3 CASSQGRANTEAFF
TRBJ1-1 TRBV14 CASRQLGTNTEAFF
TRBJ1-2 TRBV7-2 CASSSEGGWDGYTF
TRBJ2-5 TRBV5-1 CASTLTGLVETQYF
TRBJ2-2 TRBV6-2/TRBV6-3 CASSYSTGGPDTGELFF
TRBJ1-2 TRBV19 CASSTGLQGYGYTF
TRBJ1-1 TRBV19 CASSIVRAETEAFF
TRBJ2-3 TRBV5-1 CASSLSAGITDTQYF
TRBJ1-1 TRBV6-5 CASSHRQGSAFF
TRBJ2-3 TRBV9 CASSASGGRTDTQYF
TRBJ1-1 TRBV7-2 CASSLGRGKAEAFF
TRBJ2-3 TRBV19 CASGFPDTQYF
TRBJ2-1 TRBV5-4 CASSSDRQEQFF
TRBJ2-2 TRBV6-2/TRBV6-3 CASSYSRDRGLFLDAGELFF
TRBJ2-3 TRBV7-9 CASSSQTLMTGSTDTQYF